Described below is a single T cell receptor beta chain sequence and its context. In unsorted samples, genomic DNA was obtained using tens of millions of PBMCs. Across several immunoSEQ plates, the genomic DNA of each subset was split evenly. Assay: immunoSEQ multiplex PCR; the TCRdb copy retains only in-frame clones and omits some. The repertoire includes 520,000 or so clones, more than 65% of them detected once, and roughly 13% sits in the top ten. The germline V gene has CDR1 MNHEY and CDR2 SVGAGI. The CDR3 covers 13 residues. The J segment lost 5 bases and the V segment lost 5 bases, leaving 5 bases of the junction unmatched. The data belong to a study of shared clonotypes between healthy human individuals.

The receptor's source is a woman between 40 and 50 years old in good health. Some clones in this sample may be carry-over from other donors' samples. Sequencing used PBMCs. The chain recombines TRBV6-5 with TRBJ1-1; 7 nucleotides align to TRBD1. CDR3 sequence: CASSAARGTEAFF. Here the CDR3 DNA reads TGTGCCAGCAGTGCGGCCAGGGGGACTGAAGCTTTCTTT.